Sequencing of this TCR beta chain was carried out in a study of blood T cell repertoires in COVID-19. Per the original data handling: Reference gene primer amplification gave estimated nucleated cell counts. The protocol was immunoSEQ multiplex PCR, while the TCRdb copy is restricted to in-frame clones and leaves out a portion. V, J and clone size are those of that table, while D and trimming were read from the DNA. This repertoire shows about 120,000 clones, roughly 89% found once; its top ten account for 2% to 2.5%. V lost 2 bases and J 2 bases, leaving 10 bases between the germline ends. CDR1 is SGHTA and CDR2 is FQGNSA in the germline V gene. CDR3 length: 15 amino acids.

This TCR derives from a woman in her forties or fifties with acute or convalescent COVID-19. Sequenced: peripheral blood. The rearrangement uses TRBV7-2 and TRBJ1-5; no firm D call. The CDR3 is CASSLNPVGNQPQHF. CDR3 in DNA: TGTGCCAGCAGCTTAAACCCTGTAGGCAATCAGCCCCAGCATTTT.